This entry describes one T cell receptor beta chain. Germline V lookup: CDR1 SGHTA, CDR2 FQGTGA. The CDR3 consists of 18 residues. The ends were cut back, 0 bases at V and 4 bases at J, with 21 bases in the middle. TCRdb's table, derived via immunoSEQ multiplex PCR, lists solely in-frame clones and lacks some. The sample has some 230,000 clones; 70% to 85% are singletons. Cohort 3 donors counted as recovered after two negative PCRs, clearance, or resolved symptoms. The data were obtained in a study of blood T cell repertoires in COVID-19. The overall study: Researchers got acute and convalescent COVID-19 samples from the United States, Italy and Spain. T cells, B-cell-depleted T cells, or PBMCs provided the cDNA or gDNA that served as material.

The chain is built from TRBV7-3 and TRBJ1-2; perhaps TRBD1 as D (5 bases). This clonotype originated in a man aged 40-49 years who had recovered from COVID-19. The source material was PBMCs or T cells enriched from blood (not recorded which). The CDR3 DNA is TGTGCCAGCAGCTTAACCCCCTACTCTGGGGGGACGGGCTATGGCTACACCTTC. Translated: CASSLTPYSGGTGYGYTF.